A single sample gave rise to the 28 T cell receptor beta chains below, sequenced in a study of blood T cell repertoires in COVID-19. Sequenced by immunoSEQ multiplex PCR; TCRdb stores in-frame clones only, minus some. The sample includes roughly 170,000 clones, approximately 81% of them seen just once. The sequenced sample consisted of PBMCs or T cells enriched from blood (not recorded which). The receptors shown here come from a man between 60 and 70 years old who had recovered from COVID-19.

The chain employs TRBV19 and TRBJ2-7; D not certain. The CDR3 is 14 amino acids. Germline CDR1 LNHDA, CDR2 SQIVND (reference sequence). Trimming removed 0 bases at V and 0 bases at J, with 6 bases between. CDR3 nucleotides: TGTGCCAGTAGTATAGATCAGGACTCCTACGAGCAGTACTTC. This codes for CASSIDQDSYEQYF.

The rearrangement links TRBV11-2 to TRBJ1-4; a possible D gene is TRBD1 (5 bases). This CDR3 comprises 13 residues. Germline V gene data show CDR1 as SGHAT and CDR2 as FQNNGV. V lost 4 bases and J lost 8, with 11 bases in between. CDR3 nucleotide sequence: TGTGCCAGCAGCTCTGGGGGGAGGGAAAAACTGTTTTTT. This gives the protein CASSSGGREKLFF.

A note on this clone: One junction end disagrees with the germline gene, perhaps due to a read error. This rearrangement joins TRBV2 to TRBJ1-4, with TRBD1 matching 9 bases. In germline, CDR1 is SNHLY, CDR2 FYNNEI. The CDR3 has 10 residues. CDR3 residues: CASSGTGYHF. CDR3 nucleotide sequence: TGTGCCAGCTCCGGGACAGGGTACCATTTT.

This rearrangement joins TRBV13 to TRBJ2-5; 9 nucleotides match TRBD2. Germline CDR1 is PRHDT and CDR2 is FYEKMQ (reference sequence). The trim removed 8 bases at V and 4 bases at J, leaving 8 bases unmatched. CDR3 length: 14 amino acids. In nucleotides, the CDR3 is TGTGCCAGCGGCGGGCGGGAGGGCCGAGAGACCCAGTACTTC. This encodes CASGGREGRETQYF. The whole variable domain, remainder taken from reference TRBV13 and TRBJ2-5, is AAGVIQSPRHLIKEKRETATLKCYPIPRHDTVYWYQQGPGQDPQFLISFYEKMQSDKGSIPDRFSAQQFSDYHSELNMSSLELGDSALYFCASGGREGRETQYFGPGTRLLVL.

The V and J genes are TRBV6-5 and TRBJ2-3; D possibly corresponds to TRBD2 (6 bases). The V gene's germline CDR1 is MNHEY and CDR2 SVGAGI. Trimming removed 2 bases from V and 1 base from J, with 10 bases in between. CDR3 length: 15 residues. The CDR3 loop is CASSYGVAGTDTQYF. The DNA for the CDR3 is TGTGCCAGCAGTTACGGGGTAGCGGGCACAGATACGCAGTATTTT.

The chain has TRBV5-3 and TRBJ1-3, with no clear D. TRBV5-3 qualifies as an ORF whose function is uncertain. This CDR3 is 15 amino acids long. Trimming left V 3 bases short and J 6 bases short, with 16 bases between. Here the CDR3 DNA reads TGTGCCAGAAGCTCTACCCCGGAGGCGAAAAACACCATATATTTT. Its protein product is CARSSTPEAKNTIYF.

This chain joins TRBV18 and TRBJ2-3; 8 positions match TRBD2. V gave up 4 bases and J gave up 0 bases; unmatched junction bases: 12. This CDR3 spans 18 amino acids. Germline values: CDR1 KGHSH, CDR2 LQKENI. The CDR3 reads CASSRYSSGSTSTDTQYF. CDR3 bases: TGTGCCAGCTCACGATATTCAAGCGGGAGTACGAGCACAGATACGCAGTATTTT.

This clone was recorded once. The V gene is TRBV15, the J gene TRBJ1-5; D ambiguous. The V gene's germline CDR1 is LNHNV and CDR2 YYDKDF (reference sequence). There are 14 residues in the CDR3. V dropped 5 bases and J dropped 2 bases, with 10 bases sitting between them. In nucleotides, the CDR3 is TGTGCCACCAGCGCCCAGAGGGGCAATCAGCCCCAGCATTTT. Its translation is CATSAQRGNQPQHF. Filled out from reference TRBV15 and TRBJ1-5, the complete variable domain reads DAMVIQNPRYQVTQFGKPVTLSCSQTLNHNVMYWYQQKSSQAPKLLFHYYDKDFNNEADTPDNFQSRRPNTSFCFLDIRSPGLGDTAMYLCATSAQRGNQPQHFGDGTRLSIL.

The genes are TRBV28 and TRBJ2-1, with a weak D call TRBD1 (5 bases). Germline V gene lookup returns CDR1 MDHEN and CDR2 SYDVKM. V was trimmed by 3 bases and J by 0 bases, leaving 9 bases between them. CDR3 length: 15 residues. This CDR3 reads CASSFRGSSYNEQFF. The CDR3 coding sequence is TGTGCCAGCAGTTTTAGGGGTTCCTCCTACAATGAGCAGTTCTTC.

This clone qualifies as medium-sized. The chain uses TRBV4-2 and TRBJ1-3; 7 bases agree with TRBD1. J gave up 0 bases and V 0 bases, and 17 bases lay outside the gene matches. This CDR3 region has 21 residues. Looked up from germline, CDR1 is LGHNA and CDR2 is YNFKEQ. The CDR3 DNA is TGTGCCAGCAGCCAAGAGAGAATGGGTAAGGGACAGATAAGCTCTGGAAACACCATATATTTT. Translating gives CASSQERMGKGQISSGNTIYF.

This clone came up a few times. DNA of the CDR3: TGTGCCACCAGCAGGGACTTCGGGGGGGCGAAAGGCTACACCTTC. It is translated as CATSRDFGGAKGYTF. The rearrangement joins TRBV15 to TRBJ1-2; D may be TRBD1 (6 bases). Looked up from germline, CDR1 is LNHNV and CDR2 is YYDKDF (reference sequence). Deletions cut 3 bases from V and 8 bases from J, with 19 bases between. The CDR3 consists of 15 residues.

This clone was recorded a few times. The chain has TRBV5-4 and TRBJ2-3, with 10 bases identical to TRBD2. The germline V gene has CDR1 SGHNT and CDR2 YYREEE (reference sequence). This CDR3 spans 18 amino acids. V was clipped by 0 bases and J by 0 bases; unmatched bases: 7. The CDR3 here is CASSLAELSGRSTDTQYF. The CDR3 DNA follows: TGTGCCAGCAGCTTGGCCGAACTTAGCGGGAGGAGCACAGATACGCAGTATTTT.

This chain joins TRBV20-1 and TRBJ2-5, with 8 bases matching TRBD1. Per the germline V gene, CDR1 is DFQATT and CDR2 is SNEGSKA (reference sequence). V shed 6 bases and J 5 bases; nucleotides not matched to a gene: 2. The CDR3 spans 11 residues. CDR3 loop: CSARQGETQYF. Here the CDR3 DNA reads TGCAGTGCCAGACAGGGGGAGACCCAGTACTTC.

CDR3 amino acids: CASSQANVNNEQFF. Here the CDR3 DNA reads TGTGCCAGCAGCCAAGCTAATGTTAACAATGAGCAGTTCTTC. This sequence joins TRBV3-1 (or the pseudogene TRBV3-2) and TRBJ2-1; D unresolved. Germline assignment: CDR1 LGHDT and CDR2 YNNKEL (reference sequence). V was pared by 1 base and J by 5 bases, with 9 bases between. The CDR3 runs 14 residues.

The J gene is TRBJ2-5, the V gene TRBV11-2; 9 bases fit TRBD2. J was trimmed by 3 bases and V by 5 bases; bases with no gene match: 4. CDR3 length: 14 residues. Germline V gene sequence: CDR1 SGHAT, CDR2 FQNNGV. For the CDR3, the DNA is TGTGCCAGCAGCGACCGACTAGCGGAAGAGACCCAGTACTTC. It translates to CASSDRLAEETQYF.

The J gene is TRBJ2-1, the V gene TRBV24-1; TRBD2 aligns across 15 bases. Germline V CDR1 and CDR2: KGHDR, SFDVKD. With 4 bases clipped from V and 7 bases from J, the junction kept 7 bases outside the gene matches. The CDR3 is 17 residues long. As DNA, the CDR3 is TGTGCCACCAGTGACGGACTAGCGGGAGGGCCGCGGAATGAGCAGTTCTTC. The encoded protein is CATSDGLAGGPRNEQFF.

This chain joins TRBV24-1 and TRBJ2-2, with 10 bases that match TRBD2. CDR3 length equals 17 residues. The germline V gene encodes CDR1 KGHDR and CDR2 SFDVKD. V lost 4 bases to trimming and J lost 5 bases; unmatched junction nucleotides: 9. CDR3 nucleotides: TGTGCCACCAGTGACCCCGCTAGCGGGAGTCAAACCGGGGAGCTGTTTTTT. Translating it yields CATSDPASGSQTGELFF.

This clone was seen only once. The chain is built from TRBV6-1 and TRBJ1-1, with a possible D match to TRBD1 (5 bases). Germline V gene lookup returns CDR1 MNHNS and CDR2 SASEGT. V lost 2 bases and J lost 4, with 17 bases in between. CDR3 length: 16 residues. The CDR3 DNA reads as TGTGCCAGCAGTGAACCTTCAGGGAGGGTTAGCACTGAAGCTTTCTTT. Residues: CASSEPSGRVSTEAFF.

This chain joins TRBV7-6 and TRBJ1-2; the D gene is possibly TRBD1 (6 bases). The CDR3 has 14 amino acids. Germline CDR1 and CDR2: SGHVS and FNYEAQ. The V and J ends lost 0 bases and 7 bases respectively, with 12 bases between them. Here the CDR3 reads CASSLADSPTGYTF. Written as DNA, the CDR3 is TGTGCCAGCAGCTTAGCGGACAGTCCAACTGGCTACACCTTC. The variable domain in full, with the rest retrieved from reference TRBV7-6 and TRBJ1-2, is GAGVSQSPRYKVTKRGQDVALRCDPISGHVSLYWYRQALGQGPEFLTYFNYEAQQDKSGLPNDRFSAERPEGSISTLTIQRTEQRDSAMYRCASSLADSPTGYTFGSGTRLTVV.

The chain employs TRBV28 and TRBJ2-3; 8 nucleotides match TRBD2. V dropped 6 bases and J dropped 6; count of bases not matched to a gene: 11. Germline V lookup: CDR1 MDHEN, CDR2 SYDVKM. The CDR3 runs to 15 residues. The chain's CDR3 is CASSVAGFGADTQYF. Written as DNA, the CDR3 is TGTGCCAGCAGCGTAGCGGGATTTGGGGCGGATACGCAGTATTTT.

CDR3 in amino acids: CASKAGTLLYNEQFF. The CDR3 DNA is TGTGCCAGTAAAGCCGGGACTCTTCTCTACAATGAGCAGTTCTTC. The chain carries TRBV19 and TRBJ2-1; perhaps TRBD2 as D (6 bases). From germline, CDR1 is LNHDA and CDR2 SQIVND (reference sequence). The CDR3 is 15 residues long. V shed 7 bases and J shed 3 bases, with 16 bases lying between them.

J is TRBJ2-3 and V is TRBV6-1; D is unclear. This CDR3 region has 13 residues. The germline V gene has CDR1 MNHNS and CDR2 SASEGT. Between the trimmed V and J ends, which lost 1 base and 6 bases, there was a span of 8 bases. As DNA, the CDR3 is TGTGCCAGCAGTGAAGAACCCCAGGATACGCAGTATTTT. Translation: CASSEEPQDTQYF.

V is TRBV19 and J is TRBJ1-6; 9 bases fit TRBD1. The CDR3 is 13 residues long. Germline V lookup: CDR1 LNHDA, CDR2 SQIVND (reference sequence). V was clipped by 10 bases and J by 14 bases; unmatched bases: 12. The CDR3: CATSMGQGDSLHF. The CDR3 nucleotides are TGTGCCACTTCAATGGGACAGGGAGATTCCCTCCACTTT.

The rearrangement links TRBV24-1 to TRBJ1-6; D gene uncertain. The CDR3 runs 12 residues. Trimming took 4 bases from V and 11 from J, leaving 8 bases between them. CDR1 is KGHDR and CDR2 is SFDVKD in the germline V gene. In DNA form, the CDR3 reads TGTGCCACCAGTGACCCCGGGACACCCCTCCACTTT. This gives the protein CATSDPGTPLHF.

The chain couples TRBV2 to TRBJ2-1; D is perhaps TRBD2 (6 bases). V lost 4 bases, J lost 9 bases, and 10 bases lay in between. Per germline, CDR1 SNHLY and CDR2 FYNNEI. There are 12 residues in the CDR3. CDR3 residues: CASSAQAGEQFF. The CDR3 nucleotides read TGTGCCAGCAGTGCGCAAGCGGGTGAGCAGTTCTTC.

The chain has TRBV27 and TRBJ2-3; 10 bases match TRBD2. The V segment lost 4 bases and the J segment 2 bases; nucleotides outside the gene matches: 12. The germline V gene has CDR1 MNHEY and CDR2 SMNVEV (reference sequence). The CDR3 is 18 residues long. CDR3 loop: CASSSLAGVSTDTDTQYF. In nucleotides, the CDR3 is TGTGCCAGCAGTTCTCTAGCGGGAGTGAGTACGGACACAGATACGCAGTATTTT.

The CDR3 sequence: CASSQLSPGGWKLFF. The CDR3, as DNA: TGCGCCAGCAGTCAACTTAGCCCGGGAGGTTGGAAACTGTTTTTT. This sequence joins TRBV23-1 and TRBJ1-4; no clear D. TRBV23-1 is classed as an ORF, of uncertain function. The CDR3 contains 15 residues. V gave up 2 bases and J gave up 11 bases, with 18 bases separating them.

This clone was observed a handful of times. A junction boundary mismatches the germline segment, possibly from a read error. In DNA, the CDR3 is TGCAGCGTCGAAGGTTTTCGCGGGCTCCGAGATACGCAGTATTTT. Its translation is CSVEGFRGLRDTQYF. The genes are TRBV29-1 and TRBJ2-3; maybe TRBD2 (5 bases). This CDR3 is 15 amino acids long. Germline V gene data show CDR1 as SQVTM and CDR2 as ANQGSEA.